The 24 T cell receptor beta chains below all came from one sample that was sequenced in a study of blood T cell repertoires in COVID-19 (dated by TCRdb to the early 2020s). The receptor library was made with the immunoSEQ multiplex PCR assay. The source is immuneACCESS, and TCRdb retained only in-frame sequences with V and J called. Part of the clones is not carried over; for the studies checked, unresolved V genes explain less than half of this, and the remainder is unexplained. This sample gives 250,000 to 350,000 clones in total; approximately 91% of them show up just once. The ten largest make up about 2% of the sample. Sequences were obtained from peripheral blood. These receptors originate from a young woman with COVID-19, enrolled during active disease.

This chain's CDR3 is CASSKTTGASSNQPQHF. The DNA of the CDR3 is TGTGCCAGCAGTAAAACGACAGGGGCCTCCAGCAATCAGCCCCAGCATTTT. The rearrangement uses TRBV28 and TRBJ1-5; 8 bases agree with TRBD1. The germline gives CDR1 MDHEN, CDR2 SYDVKM. Losses at the gene ends were 5 bases for V and 1 base for J; bases not matched to a gene: 10. This CDR3 spans 17 amino acids.

The gene calls are TRBV11-2 and TRBJ2-1, with a possible D match to TRBD2 (5 bases). This CDR3 region has 13 residues. Germline CDR1 SGHAT, CDR2 FQNNGV. Trimming pared 2 bases from V and 10 bases from J, leaving 12 bases between. The CDR3 coding sequence is TGTGCCAGCAGCTTACGCGGGCAAGGGGAGCAGTTCTTC. Amino acids: CASSLRGQGEQFF.

The rearrangement joins TRBV5-4 to TRBJ1-2; D remains ambiguous. The CDR3 is 13 amino acids. Trimming cost V 4 bases and J 8 bases, with 15 bases left between them. The germline V gene has CDR1 SGHNT and CDR2 YYREEE (reference sequence). CDR3 DNA sequence: TGTGCCAGCAGCCGGGAAACGGGGTACGGCTACACCTTC. Encoded protein: CASSRETGYGYTF. Based on the CDR3 plus reference TRBV5-4 and TRBJ1-2, the full variable domain is ETGVTQSPTHLIKTRGQQVTLRCSSQSGHNTVSWYQQALGQGPQFIFQYYREEENGRGNFPPRFSGLQFPNYSSELNVNALELDDSALYLCASSRETGYGYTFGSGTRLTVV.

This clone was seen just once. In DNA form, the CDR3 reads TGTGCCAGCAGTAACAGGGTCGGCTCTGGGGCCAACGTCCTGACTTTC. Translation gives CASSNRVGSGANVLTF. The chain recombines TRBV28 with TRBJ2-6, with a tentative D call TRBD1 (6 bases). V lost 5 bases and J 0 bases, leaving 11 bases between the germline ends. Germline CDR1 and CDR2: MDHEN and SYDVKM. CDR3 length: 16 residues.

In this sample, this clone turned up once. The J gene is TRBJ2-7, the V gene TRBV12-5; 8 nucleotides match TRBD2. The V and J ends lost 2 bases and 0 bases, in that order; junction bases with no gene match: 0. This CDR3 spans 14 amino acids. The germline V gene encodes CDR1 LGHNT and CDR2 FRNRAP. CDR3 in DNA: TGTGCTAGTGGTTTGAGCGGGAGCTCCTACGAGCAGTACTTC. It codes for CASGLSGSSYEQYF.

The chain recombines TRBV20-1 with TRBJ1-5, with D hard to call. V was shortened by 3 bases and J by 6 bases, with 12 bases between the two germline ends. The CDR3 totals 13 residues. CDR1 and CDR2 from the germline V gene are DFQATT and SNEGSKA (reference sequence). The CDR3 nucleotides read TGCAGTGCTAGTAAGAGGGAAGGTCAGCCCCAGCATTTT. This translates into CSASKREGQPQHF.

CDR3 amino acids: CASSLGTGFEQYF. DNA for the CDR3: TGTGCCAGCAGTTTGGGGACAGGGTTCGAGCAGTACTTC. This sequence joins TRBV12-3 or TRBV12-4 and TRBJ2-7; TRBD1 matches at 9 bases. After removal of 3 bases from V and 6 bases from J, the junction contained 3 bases not matched to a gene. The CDR3 is 13 residues long.

This clone was observed a single time. The rearrangement links TRBV19 to TRBJ2-1; no clear D. The CDR3 consists of 13 residues. V was clipped by 3 bases and J by 7 bases, with 10 bases between them. Germline CDR1 and CDR2: LNHDA and SQIVND (reference sequence). CDR3 sequence: CASSMQAPNEQFF. The CDR3, as DNA: TGTGCCAGTAGTATGCAAGCGCCTAATGAGCAGTTCTTC.

This chain connects TRBV7-9 to TRBJ1-3, with 8 bases matching TRBD1. The CDR3 covers 15 residues. Unmatched junction bases numbered 5, after V lost 1 base and J lost 6 bases. CDR1 is SEHNR, CDR2 FQNEAQ, per germline (reference sequence). The CDR3 is CASSLEAGGSNTIYF. The DNA for the CDR3 is TGTGCCAGCAGCTTAGAGGCAGGGGGCTCAAACACCATATATTTT.

The chain carries TRBV19 and TRBJ1-1; D remains ambiguous. There are 13 residues in the CDR3. V was shortened by 3 bases and J by 4 bases, with 9 bases between the two germline ends. Germline CDR1 and CDR2: LNHDA and SQIVND (reference sequence). In nucleotides, the CDR3 is TGTGCCAGTAGTATCGCCATCGGCACTGAAGCTTTCTTT. Residues: CASSIAIGTEAFF.

The genes are TRBV18 and TRBJ2-7; 8 bases align to TRBD2. The germline V gene has CDR1 KGHSH and CDR2 LQKENI. CDR3 length: 13 residues. V lost 6 bases, J lost 2 bases, and 3 bases stayed unmatched. CDR3 DNA sequence: TGTGCCAGCTCCGGGAGGGAAACCTACGAGCAGTACTTC. It yields the protein CASSGRETYEQYF.

A single count supports this clone. The rearrangement uses TRBV6-5 and TRBJ1-5; D remains ambiguous. Germline CDR1 reads MNHEY; CDR2 reads SVGAGI. The CDR3 consists of 15 residues. V was trimmed by 6 bases and J by 9 bases, leaving 21 bases between them. The DNA for the CDR3 is TGTGCCAGCAGCCGCGCGCCCCCTCTCACAGTGCCCCAGCATTTT. Translation: CASSRAPPLTVPQHF.

This clone showed up just once. V gene TRBV30 combines with J gene TRBJ2-3; D remains unclear. Trimming removed 0 bases from V and 6 bases from J, with 4 bases in between. This CDR3 has 11 residues. Germline CDR1 GTSNPN, CDR2 SVGIG (reference sequence). The DNA for the CDR3 is TGTGCCTGGAGTGTAGAGGATACGCAGTATTTT. Translating it yields CAWSVEDTQYF.

The chain joins TRBV19 to TRBJ1-1; D unresolved. The CDR3 is made up of 13 amino acids. V was cut by 8 bases and J by 1 base, with 11 bases left in between. Germline CDR1 LNHDA, CDR2 SQIVND (reference sequence). The CDR3 loop is CASSTVWNTEAFF. CDR3 sequence (DNA): TGTGCCAGTTCCACGGTTTGGAACACTGAAGCTTTCTTT.

The V gene is TRBV25-1, the J gene TRBJ1-1, with D uncertain. Looked up from germline, CDR1 is MGHDK and CDR2 is SYGVNS. The CDR3 loop spans 15 amino acids. Trimming cost V 2 bases and J 1 base, with 11 bases left between them. The CDR3 is CASSEKGRKNTEAFF. The CDR3 DNA reads as TGTGCCAGCAGTGAAAAAGGCAGGAAGAACACTGAAGCTTTCTTT.

This rearrangement joins TRBV18 to TRBJ2-7; 11 bases line up with TRBD1. Trimming cost V 5 bases and J 4 bases; bases outside gene matches: 1. Germline V gives CDR1 KGHSH, CDR2 LQKENI. This CDR3 contains 13 residues. CDR3 nucleotide sequence: TGTGCCAGCTCAGGGACAGGGGGATACGAGCAGTACTTC. Amino acids: CASSGTGGYEQYF.

The chain employs TRBV28 and TRBJ2-2; 8 bases fit TRBD1. This CDR3 has 15 residues. V trimming: 4 bases; J trimming: 5 bases; junction bases outside the gene matches: 6. CDR1 MDHEN and CDR2 SYDVKM come from the germline V gene. The CDR3 protein is CASSSRGPRTGELFF. CDR3 bases: TGTGCCAGCAGTTCCAGGGGGCCGAGGACCGGGGAGCTGTTTTTT.

A single count supports this clone. This sequence joins TRBV13 and TRBJ2-1, with 7 nucleotides matching TRBD2. CDR3 length equals 16 residues. Looked up from germline, CDR1 is PRHDT and CDR2 is FYEKMQ (reference sequence). V was pared by 4 bases and J by 0 bases, with 6 bases of the junction left unmatched. The DNA of the CDR3 is TGTGCCAGCAGCTCGCCAAGCGGGATCTCCTACAATGAGCAGTTCTTC. Amino acids: CASSSPSGISYNEQFF.

The V and J genes are TRBV11-2 and TRBJ2-7; 8 bases match TRBD2. With V trimmed by 5 bases and J by 2 bases, 8 bases remained unmatched. The CDR3 runs 15 residues. Germline CDR1 SGHAT, CDR2 FQNNGV. The CDR3 here is CASSHSLAGTYEQYF. DNA of the CDR3: TGTGCCAGCAGCCACTCTTTAGCGGGGACCTACGAGCAGTACTTC.

The V call is TRBV7-9, the J call TRBJ1-4, with D uncertain. The CDR3 length is 13 residues. Germline CDR1 reads SEHNR; CDR2 reads FQNEAQ (reference sequence). V lost 5 bases and J lost 7, with 11 bases in between. This CDR3 is CASSPKSGEKLFF. The CDR3 region has the DNA TGTGCCAGCAGCCCCAAGTCGGGTGAAAAACTGTTTTTT.

The V call is TRBV28, the J call TRBJ1-2; 7 bases match TRBD1. The V segment lost 4 bases and the J segment 2 bases; nucleotides outside the gene matches: 7. Germline CDR1 is MDHEN and CDR2 is SYDVKM. The CDR3 length is 15 residues. The CDR3 spells CASSSGTALNYGYTF. The CDR3 DNA sequence: TGTGCCAGCAGTTCCGGGACAGCTTTAAACTATGGCTACACCTTC.

The chain combines TRBV2 with TRBJ2-7, with TRBD1 matching 10 bases. J was trimmed by 0 bases and V by 10 bases; bases with no gene match: 6. Germline V gene lookup returns CDR1 SNHLY and CDR2 FYNNEI. The CDR3 is 14 amino acids. CDR3 protein: CATKGQGSSYEQYF. The CDR3 DNA follows: TGTGCCACCAAGGGACAGGGGAGCTCCTACGAGCAGTACTTC.

CDR3 sequence (DNA): TGTGCCAGCAGCCGCTGGACTAGCGGGAGGTTCCCCTCCTACGAGCAGTACTTC. Translating gives CASSRWTSGRFPSYEQYF. The chain recombines TRBV7-9 with TRBJ2-7, with 14 bases lining up with TRBD2. Germline trimming cut 5 bases from V and 0 bases from J; bases unmatched to any gene: 9. The CDR3 runs to 18 residues. Germline CDR1 and CDR2: SEHNR and FQNEAQ (reference sequence).

V gene TRBV2 combines with J gene TRBJ1-1; D gene ambiguous. Trimming removed 3 bases at V and 6 bases at J, with 11 bases between. This CDR3 spans 13 amino acids. Germline V lookup: CDR1 SNHLY, CDR2 FYNNEI. The CDR3 nucleotides read TGTGCCAGCAGTGATGGGAGTTTAGCTGAAGCTTTCTTT. Its translation is CASSDGSLAEAFF.